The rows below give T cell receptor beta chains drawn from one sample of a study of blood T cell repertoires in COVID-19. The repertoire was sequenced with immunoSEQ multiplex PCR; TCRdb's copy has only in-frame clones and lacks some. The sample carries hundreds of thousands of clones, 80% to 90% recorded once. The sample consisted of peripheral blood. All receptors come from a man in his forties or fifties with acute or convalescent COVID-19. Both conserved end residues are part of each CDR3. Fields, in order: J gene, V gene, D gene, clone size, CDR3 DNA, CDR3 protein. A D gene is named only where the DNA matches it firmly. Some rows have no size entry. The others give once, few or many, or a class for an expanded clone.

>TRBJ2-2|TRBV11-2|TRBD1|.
TGTGCCAGCAGCCCGACAGGGACGAACACCGGGGAGCTGTTTTTT
CASSPTGTNTGELFF
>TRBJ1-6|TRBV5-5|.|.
TGTGCCAGCAGCTTGGCCAGTGATAATTCACCCCTCCACTTT
CASSLASDNSPLHF
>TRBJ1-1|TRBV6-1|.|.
TGTGCCAGCAGTGAAGAGGGGAGGAGAAACACTGAAGCTTTCTTT
CASSEEGRRNTEAFF
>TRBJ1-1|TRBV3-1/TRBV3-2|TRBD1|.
TGTGCCAGCAGCCAAGATCGGGGCGAAAAGACAGGGAGAACTGAAGCTTTCTTT
CASSQDRGEKTGRTEAFF
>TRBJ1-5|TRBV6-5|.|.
TGTGCCAGCAGTTACGGGAGGGGGGGAGAGCCCCAGCATTTT
CASSYGRGGEPQHF
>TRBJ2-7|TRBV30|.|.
TGTGCCTGGAGCGGAGGAAACAGCCGCTACGAGCAGTACTTC
CAWSGGNSRYEQYF
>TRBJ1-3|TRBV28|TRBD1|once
TGTGCCAGCAGCCCGGACAGGACCTCTGGAAACACCATATATTTT
CASSPDRTSGNTIYF
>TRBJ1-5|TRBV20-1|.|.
TGCAGTGCTAGTGGCGCCAATCAGCCCCAGCATTTT
CSASGANQPQHF
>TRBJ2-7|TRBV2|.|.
TGTGCCAGCAGTGAACGTTTCTCCTACGAGCAGTACTTC
CASSERFSYEQYF
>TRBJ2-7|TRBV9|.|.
TGTGCCAGCAGCGTAGGTCCGGGCTACGAGCAGTACTTC
CASSVGPGYEQYF
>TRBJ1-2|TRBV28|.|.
TGTGCCAGCAGTTTGCGGGGGAACTATGGCTACACCTTC
CASSLRGNYGYTF
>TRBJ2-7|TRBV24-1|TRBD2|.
TGTGCCACCAGTGAGAATAGCGGGGGAGTGACCTACGAGCAGTACTTC
CATSENSGGVTYEQYF
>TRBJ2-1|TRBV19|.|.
TGTGCCAGTACCCCCCCCGGCTCCTACAATGAGCAGTTCTTC
CASTPPGSYNEQFF
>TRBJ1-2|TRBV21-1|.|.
TGTGCCAGCAGCAAAAAAAGGAAACAGTGTTCCTATGGCTACACCTTC
CASSKKRKQCSYGYTF
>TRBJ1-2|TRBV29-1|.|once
TGCAGCGTCGTCGCTAACTATGGCTACACCTTC
CSVVANYGYTF
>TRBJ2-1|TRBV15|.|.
TGTGCCACCAGCAGAGATCGTCGCGGTGAGCAGTTCTTC
CATSRDRRGEQFF
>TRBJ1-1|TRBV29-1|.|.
TGCAGCGTTCGCGGGGTACTGAACACTGAAGCTTTCTTT
CSVRGVLNTEAFF
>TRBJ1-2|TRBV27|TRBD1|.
TGTGCCAGCAGTTTATCACTGGACAGGGGAGTGAATGGCTACACCTTC
CASSLSLDRGVNGYTF
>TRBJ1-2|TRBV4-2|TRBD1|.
TGTGCCAGCAGCCAGCCAGGACAGGGGTTGTACGGCTACACCTTC
CASSQPGQGLYGYTF
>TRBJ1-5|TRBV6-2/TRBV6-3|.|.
TGTGCCAGCAGTTCGACAGCCCGTTATAGCAATCAGCCCCAGCATTTT
CASSSTARYSNQPQHF
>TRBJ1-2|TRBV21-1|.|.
TGTGCCAGCAGCAAAGGAGCGAGCCGGGTAGATGGCTACACCTTC
CASSKGASRVDGYTF
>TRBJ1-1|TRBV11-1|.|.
TGTGCCAGCAGCAAGGGACAAATGAACACTGAAGCTTTCTTT
CASSKGQMNTEAFF
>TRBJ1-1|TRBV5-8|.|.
TGTGCCAGCAGCTTGGGCCTCGGGGGGCACAAGGGGAACACTGAAGCTTTCTTT
CASSLGLGGHKGNTEAFF
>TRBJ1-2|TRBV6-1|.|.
TGTGCCAGCAGTGACAGGGACTCCTATGGCTACACCTTC
CASSDRDSYGYTF
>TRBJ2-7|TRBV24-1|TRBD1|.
TGTGCCACCAGCCACGGGACAGGGATTTCCGAGCAGTACTTC
CATSHGTGISEQYF
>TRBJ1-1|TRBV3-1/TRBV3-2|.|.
TGTGCCAGCAGCCTACGACAGGCCACGATGGCTTTCTTT
CASSLRQATMAFF
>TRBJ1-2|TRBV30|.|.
TGTGCCTGGAGTGTACGCGGCGGGTACTATGGCTACACCTTC
CAWSVRGGYYGYTF
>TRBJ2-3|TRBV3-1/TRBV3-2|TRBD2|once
TGTGCCAGCAGCGCAGCCGGCGGGGGAGCCCTTAATACGCAGTATTTT
CASSAAGGGALNTQYF